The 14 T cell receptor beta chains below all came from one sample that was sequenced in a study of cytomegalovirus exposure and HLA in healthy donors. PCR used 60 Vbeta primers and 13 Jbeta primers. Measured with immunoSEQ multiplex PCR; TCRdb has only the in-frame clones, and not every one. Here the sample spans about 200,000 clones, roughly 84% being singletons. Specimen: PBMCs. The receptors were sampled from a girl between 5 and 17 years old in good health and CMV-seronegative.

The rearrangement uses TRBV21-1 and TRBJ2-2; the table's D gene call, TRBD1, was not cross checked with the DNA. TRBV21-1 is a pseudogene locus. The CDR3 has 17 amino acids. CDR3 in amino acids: CASSDLDRGKTSGELFF. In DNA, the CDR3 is TGTGCCAGCAGCGACCTGGACAGGGGCAAAACCTCCGGGGAGCTGTTTTTT.

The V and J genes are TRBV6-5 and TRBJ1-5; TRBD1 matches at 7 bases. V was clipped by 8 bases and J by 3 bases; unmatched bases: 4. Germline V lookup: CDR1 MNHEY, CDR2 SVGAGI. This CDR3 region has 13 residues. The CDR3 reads CASGGTVNQPQHF. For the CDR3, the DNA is TGTGCCAGCGGCGGGACAGTCAATCAGCCCCAGCATTTT.

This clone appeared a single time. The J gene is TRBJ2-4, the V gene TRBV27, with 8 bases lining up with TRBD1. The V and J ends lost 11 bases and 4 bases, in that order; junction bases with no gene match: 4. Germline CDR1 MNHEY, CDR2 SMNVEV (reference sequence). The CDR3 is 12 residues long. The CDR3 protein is CAAGQGKNIQYF. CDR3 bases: TGTGCCGCAGGACAGGGTAAAAACATTCAGTACTTC.

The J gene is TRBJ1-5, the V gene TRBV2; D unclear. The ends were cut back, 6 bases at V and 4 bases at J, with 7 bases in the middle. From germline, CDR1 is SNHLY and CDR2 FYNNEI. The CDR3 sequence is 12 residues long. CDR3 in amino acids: CASSPQNQPQHF. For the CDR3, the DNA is TGTGCCAGCAGCCCCCAGAATCAGCCCCAGCATTTT.

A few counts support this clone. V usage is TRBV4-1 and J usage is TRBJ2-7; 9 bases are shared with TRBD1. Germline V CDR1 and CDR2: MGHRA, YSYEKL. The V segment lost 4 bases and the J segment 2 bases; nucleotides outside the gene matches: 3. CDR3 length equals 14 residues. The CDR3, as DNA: TGCGCCAGCAGCCGAGACAGGGGGGCCTACGAGCAGTACTTC. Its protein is CASSRDRGAYEQYF.

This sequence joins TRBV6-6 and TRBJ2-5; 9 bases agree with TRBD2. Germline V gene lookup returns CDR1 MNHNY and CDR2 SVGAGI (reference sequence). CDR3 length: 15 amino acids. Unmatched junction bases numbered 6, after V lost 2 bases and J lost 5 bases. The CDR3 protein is CASSYPLAGTETQYF. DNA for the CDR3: TGTGCCAGCAGTTACCCCCTAGCGGGAACTGAGACCCAGTACTTC.

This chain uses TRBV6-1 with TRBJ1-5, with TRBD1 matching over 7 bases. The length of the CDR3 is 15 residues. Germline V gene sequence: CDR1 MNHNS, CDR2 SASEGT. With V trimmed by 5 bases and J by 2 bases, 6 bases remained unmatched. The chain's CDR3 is CASSPQGNGNQPQHF. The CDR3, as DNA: TGTGCCAGCAGTCCACAGGGGAATGGCAATCAGCCCCAGCATTTT.

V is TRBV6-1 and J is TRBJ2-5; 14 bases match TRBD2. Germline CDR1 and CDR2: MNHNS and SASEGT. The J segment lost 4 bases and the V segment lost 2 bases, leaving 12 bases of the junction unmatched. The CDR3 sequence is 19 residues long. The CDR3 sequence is CASSERTSGLAGVGETQYF. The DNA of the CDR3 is TGTGCCAGCAGTGAAAGGACGTCGGGACTAGCGGGAGTTGGAGAGACCCAGTACTTC.

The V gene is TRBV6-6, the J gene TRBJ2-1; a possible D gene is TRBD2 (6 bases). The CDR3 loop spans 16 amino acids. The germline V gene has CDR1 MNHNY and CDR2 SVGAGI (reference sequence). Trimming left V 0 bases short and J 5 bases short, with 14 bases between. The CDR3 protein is CASSYSYLAHDNEQFF. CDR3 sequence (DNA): TGTGCCAGCAGTTACTCCTACCTAGCGCACGACAATGAGCAGTTCTTC.

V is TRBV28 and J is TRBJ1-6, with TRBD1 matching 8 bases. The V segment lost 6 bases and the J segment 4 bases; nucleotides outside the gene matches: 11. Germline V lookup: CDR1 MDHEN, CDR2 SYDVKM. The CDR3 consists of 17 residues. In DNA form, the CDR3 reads TGTGCCAGCAGCCCGGCCGGGACAGGCTATTATAATTCACCCCTCCACTTT. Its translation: CASSPAGTGYYNSPLHF.

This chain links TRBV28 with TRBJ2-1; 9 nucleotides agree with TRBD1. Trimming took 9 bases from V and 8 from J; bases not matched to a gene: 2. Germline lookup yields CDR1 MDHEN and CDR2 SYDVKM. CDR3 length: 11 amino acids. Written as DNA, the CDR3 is TGTGCCAGTACAGGGGGCGATGAGCAGTTCTTC. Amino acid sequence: CASTGGDEQFF.

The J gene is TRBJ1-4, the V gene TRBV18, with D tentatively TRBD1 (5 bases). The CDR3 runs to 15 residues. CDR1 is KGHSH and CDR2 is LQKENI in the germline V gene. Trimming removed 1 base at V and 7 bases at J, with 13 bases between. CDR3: CASSPQQVYSEKLFF. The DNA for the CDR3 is TGTGCCAGCTCACCACAACAGGTTTATAGTGAAAAACTGTTTTTT.

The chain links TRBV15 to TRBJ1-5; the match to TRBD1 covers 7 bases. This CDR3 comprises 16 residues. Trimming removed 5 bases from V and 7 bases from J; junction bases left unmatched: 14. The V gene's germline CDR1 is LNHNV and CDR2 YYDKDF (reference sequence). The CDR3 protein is CATSEEGQAVRQPQHF. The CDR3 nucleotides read TGTGCCACCAGCGAAGAAGGACAGGCGGTAAGGCAGCCCCAGCATTTT.

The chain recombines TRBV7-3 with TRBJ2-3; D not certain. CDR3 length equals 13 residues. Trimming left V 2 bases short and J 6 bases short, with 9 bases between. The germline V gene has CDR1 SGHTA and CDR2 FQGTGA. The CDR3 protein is CASSLEVLDTQYF. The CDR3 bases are TGTGCCAGCAGCTTAGAGGTTCTGGATACGCAGTATTTT.